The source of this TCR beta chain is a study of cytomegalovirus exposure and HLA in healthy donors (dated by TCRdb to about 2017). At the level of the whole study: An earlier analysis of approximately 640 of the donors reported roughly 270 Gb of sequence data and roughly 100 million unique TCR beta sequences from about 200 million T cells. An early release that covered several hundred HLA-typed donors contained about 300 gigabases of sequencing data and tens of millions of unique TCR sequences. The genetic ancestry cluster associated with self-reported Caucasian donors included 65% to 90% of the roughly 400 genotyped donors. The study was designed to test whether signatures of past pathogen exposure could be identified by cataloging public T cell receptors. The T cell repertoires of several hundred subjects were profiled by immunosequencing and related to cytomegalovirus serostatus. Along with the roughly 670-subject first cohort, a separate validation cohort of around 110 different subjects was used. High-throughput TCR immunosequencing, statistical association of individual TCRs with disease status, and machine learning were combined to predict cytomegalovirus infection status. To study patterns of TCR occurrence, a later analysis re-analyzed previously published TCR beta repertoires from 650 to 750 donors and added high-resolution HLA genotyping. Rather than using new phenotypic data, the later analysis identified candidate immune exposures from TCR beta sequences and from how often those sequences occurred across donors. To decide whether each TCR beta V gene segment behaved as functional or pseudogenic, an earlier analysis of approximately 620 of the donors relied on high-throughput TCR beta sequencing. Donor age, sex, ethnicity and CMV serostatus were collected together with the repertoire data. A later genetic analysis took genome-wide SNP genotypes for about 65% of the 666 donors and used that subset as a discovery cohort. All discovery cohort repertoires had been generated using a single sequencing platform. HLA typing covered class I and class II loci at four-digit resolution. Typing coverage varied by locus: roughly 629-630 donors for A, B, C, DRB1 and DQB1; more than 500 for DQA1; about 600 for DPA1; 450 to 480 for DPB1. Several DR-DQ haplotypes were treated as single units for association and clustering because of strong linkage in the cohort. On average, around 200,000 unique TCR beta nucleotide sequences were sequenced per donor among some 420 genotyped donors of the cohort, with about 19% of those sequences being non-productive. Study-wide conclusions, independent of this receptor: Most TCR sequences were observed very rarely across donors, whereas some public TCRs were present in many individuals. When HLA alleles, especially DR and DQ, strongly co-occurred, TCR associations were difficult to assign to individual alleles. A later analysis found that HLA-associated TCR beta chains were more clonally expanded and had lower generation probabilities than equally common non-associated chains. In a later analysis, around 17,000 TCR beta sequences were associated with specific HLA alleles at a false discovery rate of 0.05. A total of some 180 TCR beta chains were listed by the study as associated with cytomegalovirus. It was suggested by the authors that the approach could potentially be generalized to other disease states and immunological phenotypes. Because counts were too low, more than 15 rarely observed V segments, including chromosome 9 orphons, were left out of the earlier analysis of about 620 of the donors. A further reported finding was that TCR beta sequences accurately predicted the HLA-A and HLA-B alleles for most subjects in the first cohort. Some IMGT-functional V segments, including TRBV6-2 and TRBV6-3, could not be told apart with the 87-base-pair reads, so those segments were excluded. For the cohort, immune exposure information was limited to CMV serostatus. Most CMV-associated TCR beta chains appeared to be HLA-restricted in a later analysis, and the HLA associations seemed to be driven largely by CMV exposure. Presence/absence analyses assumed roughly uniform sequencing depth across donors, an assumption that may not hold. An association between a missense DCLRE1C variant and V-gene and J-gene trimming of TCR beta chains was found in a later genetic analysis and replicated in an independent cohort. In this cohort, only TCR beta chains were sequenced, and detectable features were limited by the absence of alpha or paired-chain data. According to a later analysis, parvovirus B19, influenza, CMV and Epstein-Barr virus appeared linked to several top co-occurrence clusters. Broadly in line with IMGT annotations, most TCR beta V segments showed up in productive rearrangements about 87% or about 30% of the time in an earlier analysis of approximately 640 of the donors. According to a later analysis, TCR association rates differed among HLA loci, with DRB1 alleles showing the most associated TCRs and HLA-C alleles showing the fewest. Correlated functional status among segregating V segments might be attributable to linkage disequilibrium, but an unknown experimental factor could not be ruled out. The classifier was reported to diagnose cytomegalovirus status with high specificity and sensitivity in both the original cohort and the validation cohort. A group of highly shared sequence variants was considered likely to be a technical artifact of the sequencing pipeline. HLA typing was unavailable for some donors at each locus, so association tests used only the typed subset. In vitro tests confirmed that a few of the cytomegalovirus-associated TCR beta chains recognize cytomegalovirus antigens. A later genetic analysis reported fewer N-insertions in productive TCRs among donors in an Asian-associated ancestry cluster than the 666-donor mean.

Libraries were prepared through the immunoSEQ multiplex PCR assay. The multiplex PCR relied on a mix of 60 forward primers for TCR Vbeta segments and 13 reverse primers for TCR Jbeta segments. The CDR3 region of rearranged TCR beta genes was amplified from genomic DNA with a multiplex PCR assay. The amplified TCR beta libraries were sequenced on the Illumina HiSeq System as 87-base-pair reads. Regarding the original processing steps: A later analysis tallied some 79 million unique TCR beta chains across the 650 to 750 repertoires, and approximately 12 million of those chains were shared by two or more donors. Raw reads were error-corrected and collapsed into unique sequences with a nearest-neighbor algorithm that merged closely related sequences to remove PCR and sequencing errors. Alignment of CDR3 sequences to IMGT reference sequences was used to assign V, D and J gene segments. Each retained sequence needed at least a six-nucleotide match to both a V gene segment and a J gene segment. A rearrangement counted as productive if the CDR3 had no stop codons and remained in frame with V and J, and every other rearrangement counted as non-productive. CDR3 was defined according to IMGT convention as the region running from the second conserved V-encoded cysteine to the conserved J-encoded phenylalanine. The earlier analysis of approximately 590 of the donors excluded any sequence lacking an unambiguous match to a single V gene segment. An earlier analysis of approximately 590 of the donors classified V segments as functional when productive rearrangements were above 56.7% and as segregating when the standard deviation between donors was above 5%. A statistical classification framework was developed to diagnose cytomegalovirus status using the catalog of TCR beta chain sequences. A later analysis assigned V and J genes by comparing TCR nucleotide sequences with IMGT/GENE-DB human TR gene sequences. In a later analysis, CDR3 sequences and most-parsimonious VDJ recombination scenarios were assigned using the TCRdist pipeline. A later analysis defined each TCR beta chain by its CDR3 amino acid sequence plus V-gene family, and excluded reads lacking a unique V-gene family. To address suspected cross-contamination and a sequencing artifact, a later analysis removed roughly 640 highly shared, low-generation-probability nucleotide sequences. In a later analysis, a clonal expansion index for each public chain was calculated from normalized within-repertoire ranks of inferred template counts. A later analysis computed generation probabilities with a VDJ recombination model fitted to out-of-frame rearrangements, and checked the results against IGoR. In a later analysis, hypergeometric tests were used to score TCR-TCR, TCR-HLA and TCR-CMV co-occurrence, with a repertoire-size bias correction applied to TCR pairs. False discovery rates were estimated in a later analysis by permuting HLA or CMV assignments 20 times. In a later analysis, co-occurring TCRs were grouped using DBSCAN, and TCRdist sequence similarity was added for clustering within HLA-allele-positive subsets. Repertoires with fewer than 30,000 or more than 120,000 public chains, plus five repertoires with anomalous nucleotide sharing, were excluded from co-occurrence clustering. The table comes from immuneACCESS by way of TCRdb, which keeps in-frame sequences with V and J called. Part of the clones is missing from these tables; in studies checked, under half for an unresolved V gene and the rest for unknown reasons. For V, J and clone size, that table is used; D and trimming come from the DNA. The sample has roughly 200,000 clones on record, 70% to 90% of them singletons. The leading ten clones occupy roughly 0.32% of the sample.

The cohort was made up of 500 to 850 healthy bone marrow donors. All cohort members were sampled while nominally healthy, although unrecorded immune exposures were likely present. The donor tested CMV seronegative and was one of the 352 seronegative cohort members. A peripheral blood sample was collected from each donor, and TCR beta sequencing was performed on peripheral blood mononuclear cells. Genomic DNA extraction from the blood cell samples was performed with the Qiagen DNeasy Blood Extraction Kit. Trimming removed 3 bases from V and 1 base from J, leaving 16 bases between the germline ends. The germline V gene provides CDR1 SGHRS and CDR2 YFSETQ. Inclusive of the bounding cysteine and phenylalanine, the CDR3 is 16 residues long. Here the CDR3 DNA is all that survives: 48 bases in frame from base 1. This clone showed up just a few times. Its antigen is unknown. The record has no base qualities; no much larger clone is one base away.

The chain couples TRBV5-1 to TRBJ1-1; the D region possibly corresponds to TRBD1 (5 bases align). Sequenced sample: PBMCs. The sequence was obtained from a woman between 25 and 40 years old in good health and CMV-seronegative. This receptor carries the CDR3 CASSSESGFRNTEAFF. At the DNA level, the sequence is TGCGCCAGCAGCTCAGAGTCAGGGTTTAGGAACACTGAAGCTTTCTTT.